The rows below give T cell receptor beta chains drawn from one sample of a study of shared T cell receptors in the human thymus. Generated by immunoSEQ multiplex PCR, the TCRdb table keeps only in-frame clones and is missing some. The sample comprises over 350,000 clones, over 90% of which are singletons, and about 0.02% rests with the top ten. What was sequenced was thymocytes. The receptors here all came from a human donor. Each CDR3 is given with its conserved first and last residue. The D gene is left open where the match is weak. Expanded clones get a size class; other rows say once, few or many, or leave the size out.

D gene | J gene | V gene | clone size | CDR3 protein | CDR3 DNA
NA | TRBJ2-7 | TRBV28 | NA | CASSTDPAYEQYF | TGTGCCAGCAGCACGGACCCAGCCTACGAGCAGTACTTC
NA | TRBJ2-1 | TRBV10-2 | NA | CASSESGVPHYNEQFF | TGCGCCAGCAGTGAGTCGGGAGTCCCTCACTACAATGAGCAGTTCTTC
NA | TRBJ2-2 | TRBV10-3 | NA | CAISDPGLEPFANTGELFF | TGTGCCATCAGTGACCCAGGGTTGGAACCGTTCGCGAACACCGGGGAGCTGTTTTTT
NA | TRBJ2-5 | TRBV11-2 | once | CASSPEAQDKIETQYF | TGTGCCAGCAGCCCCGAGGCCCAGGACAAGATCGAGACCCAGTACTTC
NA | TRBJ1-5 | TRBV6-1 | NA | CASTRTGNQPQHF | TGTGCCAGCACTCGGACGGGCAATCAGCCCCAGCATTTT
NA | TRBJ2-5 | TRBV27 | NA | CASSFWAGDRETQYF | TGTGCCAGCAGTTTTTGGGCGGGAGACAGGGAGACCCAGTACTTC
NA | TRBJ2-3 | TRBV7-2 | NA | CASRLRKGHPPFLTDTQYF | TGTGCCAGCAGGTTGAGGAAAGGGCACCCCCCGTTTTTAACAGATACGCAGTATTTT
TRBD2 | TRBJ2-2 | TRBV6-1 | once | CASIYAGVNGELFF | TGTGCCAGCATTTACGCGGGAGTCAACGGGGAGCTGTTTTTT
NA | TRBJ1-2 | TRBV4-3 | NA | CASSTFPGSKICGYTF | TGCGCCAGCAGTACTTTCCCAGGGAGCAAGATATGCGGCTACACCTTC
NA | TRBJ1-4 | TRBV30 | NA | CAWSAYINEKLFF | TGTGCCTGGAGCGCATATATTAATGAAAAACTGTTTTTT
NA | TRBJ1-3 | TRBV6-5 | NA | CASRGGQGAGNTIYF | TGTGCCAGCAGAGGAGGACAAGGGGCAGGAAACACCATATATTTT
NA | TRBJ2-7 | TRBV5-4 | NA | CASSLEHTGHRSYEQYF | TGTGCCAGCAGCTTGGAACATACGGGACACCGCTCCTACGAGCAGTACTTC
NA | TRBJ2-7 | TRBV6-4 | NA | CASSAGLPGYEQYF | TGTGCCAGCAGTGCAGGACTACCTGGGTACGAGCAGTACTTC
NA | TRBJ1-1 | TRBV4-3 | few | CASSQDSGPQAFF | TGCGCCAGCAGCCAAGATTCGGGGCCCCAAGCTTTCTTT
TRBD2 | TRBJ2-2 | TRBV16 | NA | CASSPGGARTGELFF | TGTGCCAGCAGCCCGGGAGGGGCCCGCACCGGGGAGCTGTTTTTT
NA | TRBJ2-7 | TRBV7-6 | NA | CASSLGRLRGPYEQYF | TGTGCCAGCAGCTTAGGGCGACTAAGAGGGCCCTACGAGCAGTACTTC
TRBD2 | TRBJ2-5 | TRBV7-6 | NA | CASSPRDYQGETQYF | TGTGCCAGCAGCCCCCGGGACTATCAGGGAGAGACCCAGTACTTC
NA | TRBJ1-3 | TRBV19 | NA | CASSTHRESTGNTIYF | TGTGCCAGTAGTACCCACAGGGAGAGCACTGGAAACACCATATATTTT
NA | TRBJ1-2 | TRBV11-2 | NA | CASSQGGRVGYGYTF | TGTGCCAGCAGCCAAGGGGGTCGGGTCGGCTATGGCTACACCTTC
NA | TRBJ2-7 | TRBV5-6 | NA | CASSLGPGVTYEQYF | TGTGCCAGCAGCTTGGGCCCCGGGGTAACCTACGAGCAGTACTTC
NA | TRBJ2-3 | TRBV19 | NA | CASTKPVSGGADTQYF | TGTGCCAGTACCAAACCGGTTAGCGGTGGTGCAGATACGCAGTATTTT
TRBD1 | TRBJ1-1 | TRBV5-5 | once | CASSLDRGGGTEAFF | TGTGCCAGCAGCTTGGACAGGGGAGGGGGCACTGAAGCTTTCTTT
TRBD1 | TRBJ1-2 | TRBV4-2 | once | CASSQPRTGNYGYTF | TGTGCCAGCAGCCAACCGAGGACAGGAAACTATGGCTACACCTTC
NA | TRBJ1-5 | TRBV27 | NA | CASSTTRLKLNSNQPQHF | TGTGCCAGCAGTACAACACGACTAAAACTTAATAGCAATCAGCCCCAGCATTTT
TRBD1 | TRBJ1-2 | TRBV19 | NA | CASSLGTGNHYGYTF | TGTGCCAGTAGCCTGGGGACAGGGAACCACTATGGCTACACCTTC
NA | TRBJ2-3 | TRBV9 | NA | CASSARGEGLSTDTQYF | TGTGCCAGCAGCGCCCGGGGTGAGGGACTTAGCACAGATACGCAGTATTTT
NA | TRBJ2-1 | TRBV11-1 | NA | CASSSPPFANTDYNEQFF | TGTGCCAGCAGCTCCCCCCCTTTCGCGAATACTGACTACAATGAGCAGTTCTTC
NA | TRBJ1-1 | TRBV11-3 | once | CASSLDSGTLEAFF | TGTGCCAGCAGCTTAGATTCGGGGACCCTTGAAGCTTTCTTT
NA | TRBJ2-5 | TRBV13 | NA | CASSRPGHQETQYF | TGTGCCAGCAGCCGCCCAGGGCACCAAGAGACCCAGTACTTC
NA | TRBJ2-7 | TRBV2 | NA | CASSEAWVAVSYEQYF | TGTGCCAGCAGTGAAGCCTGGGTAGCGGTTTCCTACGAGCAGTACTTC
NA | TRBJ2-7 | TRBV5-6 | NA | CASSLEGGFSYEQYF | TGTGCCAGCAGCTTGGAGGGAGGCTTCTCCTACGAGCAGTACTTC
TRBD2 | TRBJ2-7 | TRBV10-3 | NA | CAISETPFLGGRAEEQYF | TGTGCCATCAGTGAGACCCCCTTCTTGGGCGGGAGGGCCGAAGAGCAGTACTTC
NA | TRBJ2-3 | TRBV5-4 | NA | CASSWQVARDTQYF | TGTGCCAGCAGCTGGCAGGTAGCAAGAGATACGCAGTATTTT
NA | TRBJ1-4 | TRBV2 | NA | CASSEAGNEKLFF | TGTGCCAGCAGTGAAGCGGGGAATGAAAAACTGTTTTTT
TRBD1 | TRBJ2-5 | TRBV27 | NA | CAGKAGTGGSGILVETQYF | TGTGCCGGGAAGGCTGGGACAGGGGGGTCCGGGATTCTAGTTGAGACCCAGTACTTC
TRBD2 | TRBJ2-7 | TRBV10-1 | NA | CASSRLLAGGPYEQYF | TGCGCCAGCAGCCGACTACTAGCGGGAGGACCCTACGAGCAGTACTTC
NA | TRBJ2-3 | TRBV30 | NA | CAWSSRVRQSTDTQYF | TGTGCCTGGAGTTCACGGGTACGGCAAAGCACAGATACGCAGTATTTT
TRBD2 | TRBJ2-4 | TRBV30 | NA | CAWSDLGLAGGPHLAKNIQYF | TGTGCCTGGAGTGATCTGGGACTAGCGGGAGGGCCCCATCTAGCCAAAAACATTCAGTACTTC
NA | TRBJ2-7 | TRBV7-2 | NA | CASNTGSVEQYF | TGTGCCAGCAATACAGGGTCTGTGGAGCAGTACTTC
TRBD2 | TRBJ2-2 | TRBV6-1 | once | CASSEGGRAHTGELFF | TGTGCCAGCAGTGAAGGCGGGAGGGCCCACACCGGGGAGCTGTTTTTT
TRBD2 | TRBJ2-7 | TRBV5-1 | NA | CASSLSGLAGCEQYF | TGCGCCAGCAGCTTGTCGGGACTAGCGGGCTGCGAGCAGTACTTC
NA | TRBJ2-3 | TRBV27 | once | CAASRSSPFADTQYF | TGTGCCGCCAGCAGGAGCAGCCCATTCGCTGATACGCAGTATTTT
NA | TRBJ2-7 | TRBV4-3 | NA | CASSQEPGQSYEQYF | TGCGCCAGCAGCCAAGAACCTGGACAGTCCTACGAGCAGTACTTC
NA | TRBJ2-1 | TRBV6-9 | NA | CASMIRLGCRTYNEQFF | TGTGCCAGCATGATCCGCCTTGGTTGTCGGACGTACAATGAGCAGTTCTTC
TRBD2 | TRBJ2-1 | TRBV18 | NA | CASSPRLAGGPSGNEQFF | TGTGCCAGCTCACCACGTCTAGCGGGTGGGCCTTCGGGCAATGAGCAGTTCTTC
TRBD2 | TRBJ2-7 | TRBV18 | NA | CASSPPSGEGPSYEQYF | TGTGCCAGCTCACCGCCTAGCGGGGAGGGGCCCTCCTACGAGCAGTACTTC
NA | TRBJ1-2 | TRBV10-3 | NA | CAISESSAESYGYTF | TGTGCCATCAGTGAGTCGTCGGCGGAATCCTATGGCTACACCTTC
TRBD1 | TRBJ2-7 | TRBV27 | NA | CASSLFLTGDMAYEQYF | TGTGCCAGCAGTTTATTTCTGACAGGGGATATGGCCTACGAGCAGTACTTC
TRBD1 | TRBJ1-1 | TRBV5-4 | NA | CASSTTGGRLTEAFF | TGTGCCAGCAGCACCACAGGGGGCCGGCTCACTGAAGCTTTCTTT
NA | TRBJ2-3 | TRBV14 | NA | CASSPPSPLRRADTQYF | TGTGCCAGCAGCCCCCCCTCCCCCCTCCGCAGAGCAGATACGCAGTATTTT
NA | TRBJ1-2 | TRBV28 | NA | CASSTGYYGYTF | TGTGCCAGCAGTACAGGGTACTATGGCTACACCTTC